This T cell receptor beta chain was retrieved from a study of blood T cell repertoires in COVID-19. Study details: Some COVID-19 samples were acute and others convalescent; all came from the United States, Italy and Spain. From T cells, B-cell-depleted T cells, or PBMCs came the material, which was cDNA or gDNA.

Original handling: Estimates of nucleated cell counts were drawn from the amplification of reference gene primers. Sequencing used immunoSEQ multiplex PCR; TCRdb keeps in-frame clones, though not all of them. That table furnishes V, J and clone size, whereas the DNA furnished D and trimming. The table records about 140,000 clones, roughly 90% of them present only once. Germline loops: CDR1 LNHNV, CDR2 YYDKDF (reference sequence). The CDR3 has 18 amino acids. The J segment lost 8 bases and the V segment lost 0 bases, leaving 12 bases of the junction unmatched. The rearrangement uses TRBV15 and TRBJ2-7, with 14 bases lining up with TRBD2. Sequencing input: peripheral blood. The TCR sequence derives from a man aged 65-85 years with acute or convalescent COVID-19. The CDR3 DNA follows: TGTGCCACCAGCAGAGACCCGAGTACCGGGACTAGCGGGAGCCAGCAGTACTTC. Translating gives CATSRDPSTGTSGSQQYF. The entire variable domain, with the rest obtained from reference TRBV15 and TRBJ2-7, is as follows: DAMVIQNPRYQVTQFGKPVTLSCSQTLNHNVMYWYQQKSSQAPKLLFHYYDKDFNNEADTPDNFQSRRPNTSFCFLDIRSPGLGDTAMYLCATSRDPSTGTSGSQQYFGPGTRLTVT.